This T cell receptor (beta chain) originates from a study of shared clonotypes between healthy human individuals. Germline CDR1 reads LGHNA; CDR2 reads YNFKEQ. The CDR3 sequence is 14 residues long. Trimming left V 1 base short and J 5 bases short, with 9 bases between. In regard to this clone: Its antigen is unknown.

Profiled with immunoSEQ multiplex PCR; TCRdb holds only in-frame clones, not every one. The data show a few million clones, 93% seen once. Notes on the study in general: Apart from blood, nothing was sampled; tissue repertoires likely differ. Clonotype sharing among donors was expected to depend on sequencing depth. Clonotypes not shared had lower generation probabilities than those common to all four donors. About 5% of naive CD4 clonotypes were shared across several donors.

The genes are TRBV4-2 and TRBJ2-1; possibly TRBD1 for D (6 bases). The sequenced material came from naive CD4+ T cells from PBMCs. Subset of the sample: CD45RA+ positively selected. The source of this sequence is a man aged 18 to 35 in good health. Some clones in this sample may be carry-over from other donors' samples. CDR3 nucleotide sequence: TGTGCCAGCAGCCAAGTAGGACAGAACAATGAGCAGTTCTTC. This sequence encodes CASSQVGQNNEQFF.